This entry describes one T cell receptor (beta chain). This specimen belongs to a study of blood T cell repertoires in COVID-19. Turning to the study itself: Some COVID-19 samples were acute and others convalescent; all came from the United States, Italy and Spain.

The authors' processing: Counts of nucleated cells, estimated from reference gene primer amplification, were obtained. Assay: immunoSEQ multiplex PCR; the TCRdb copy retains only in-frame clones and omits some. V and J calls and clone size are as listed in that table; D and trimming were resolved from the DNA. The profile shows about 82,000 clones, around 83% of them singletons. J gave up 2 bases and V 4 bases, and 4 bases lay outside the gene matches. The CDR3 consists of 16 residues. Germline V gene data show CDR1 as SGHVS and CDR2 as FNYEAQ. This chain links TRBV7-6 with TRBJ2-2; TRBD1 aligns across 10 bases. Material for sequencing was peripheral blood. The receptor was isolated from a woman in her sixties or seventies with acute or convalescent COVID-19. The CDR3: CASSSRDRGNTGELFF. DNA for the CDR3: TGTGCCAGCAGCTCCAGGGACAGGGGCAACACCGGGGAGCTGTTTTTT.